This passage covers 32 T cell receptor beta chains from one sample sequenced in a study of regulatory T cells in long-lasting Graves disease. Relying on iRepertoire HTBI primers and Arm-PCR of CDR3 regions, the team built TCR beta libraries. Via MiXCR, TCRdb re-called the multiplex PCR reads, giving one row per CDR3 protein. The table includes roughly 320,000 distinct CDR3 sequences, around 15% detected once. The time point is: newly diagnosed GD, antithyroid drugs for less than 3 months. Isolated PBMC RNA provided the starting material for the TCR library. These data were also filed under a second study, of T cells in Graves' hyperthyroidism and ophthalmopathy.

The sequencing here drew on peripheral blood mononuclear cells (PBMCs), taken at new diagnosis, from a patient treated with antithyroid drugs. The receptor source for this set is a man aged 40-49 years with Graves disease.

A few counts support this clonotype. Here the CDR3 reads CASSETYNVGAYGYTF. DNA of the CDR3: TGTGCCAGCAGTGAAACTTATAACGTAGGGGCCTATGGCTACACCTTC. This chain uses TRBV6-1 with TRBJ1-2; D is perhaps TRBD1 (5 bases). The CDR3 is made up of 16 amino acids. Per germline, CDR1 MNHNS and CDR2 SASEGT. The germline V and J ends were trimmed by 2 bases and 4 bases, with 17 bases remaining between them.

This clonotype was detected ten times or more. The chain employs TRBV7-2 and TRBJ2-7; D might be TRBD1 (6 bases). Per the germline V gene, CDR1 is SGHTA and CDR2 is FQGNSA. The length of the CDR3 is 15 residues. The V end lost 5 bases, the J end lost 2 bases, and 16 bases lay between the germline ends. CDR3 loop: CASSPTRGSAYEQYF. Written as DNA, the CDR3 is TGTGCCAGCAGCCCCACGAGGGGGTCCGCCTACGAGCAGTACTTC.

This clonotype was counted between two and nine times. The V and J genes are TRBV6-2 or TRBV6-3 and TRBJ1-4, with a possible D match to TRBD1 (5 bases). The CDR3 is 16 residues long. Trimming took off 0 bases at V and 6 bases at J, with 14 bases between the two ends. Germline V gene lookup returns CDR1 MNHEY and CDR2 SVGEGT. The chain's CDR3 is CASSYSGRGPDEKLFF. The DNA for the CDR3 is TGTGCCAGCAGTTACTCAGGAAGGGGACCCGATGAAAAACTGTTTTTT.

Of note for this clonotype: The junction departs from germline at one end; a sequencing error may be responsible. The rearrangement uses TRBV12-3 or TRBV12-4 and TRBJ2-3; tentatively, D is TRBD2 (5 bases). This CDR3 comprises 12 residues. The CDR3 spells CANSLGGDTQYF. The CDR3 nucleotides are TGTGCCAACAGTTTAGGAGGCGATACGCAGTATTTT.

Many counts were recorded for this clonotype. This chain uses TRBV5-1 with TRBJ2-3; the D gene could be TRBD1 or TRBD2 (5 bases each). Germline assignment: CDR1 SGHRS and CDR2 YFSETQ. The CDR3 consists of 15 residues. Trimming pared 5 bases from V and 0 bases from J, leaving 13 bases between. The CDR3 reads CASRRDGLSTDTQYF. CDR3 in DNA: TGCGCCAGCAGACGGGACGGATTAAGCACAGATACGCAGTATTTT. Using reference TRBV5-1 and TRBJ2-3 for the parts outside the CDR3, the full variable domain is KAGVTQTPRYLIKTRGQQVTLSCSPISGHRSVSWYQQTPGQGLQFLFEYFSETQRNKGNFPGRFSGRQFSNSRSEMNVSTLELGDSALYLCASRRDGLSTDTQYFGPGTRLTVL.

The chain joins TRBV7-3 to TRBJ2-2; D perhaps matches TRBD1 (6 bases). CDR1 and CDR2 (germline): SGHTA, FQGTGA. The CDR3 covers 16 residues. V lost 5 bases and J 4 bases, leaving 17 bases between the germline ends. The chain's CDR3 is CASSPLFTGCTGELFF. The CDR3 DNA sequence: TGTGCCAGCAGCCCTCTTTTCACAGGGTGCACCGGGGAGCTGTTTTTT.

This clonotype appeared many times. The rearrangement uses TRBV7-9 and TRBJ2-7; TRBD1 matches at 8 bases. The CDR3 sequence is 15 residues long. The germline V gene has CDR1 SEHNR and CDR2 FQNEAQ (reference sequence). V shed 2 bases and J 7 bases; nucleotides not matched to a gene: 10. The chain's CDR3 is CASSLQGASLGEQYF. The DNA of the CDR3 is TGTGCCAGCAGCTTACAGGGGGCCTCCCTTGGGGAGCAGTACTTC.

The sample holds a few counts of this clonotype. The chain recombines TRBV14 with TRBJ2-3; TRBD1 might be the D (5 bases). The CDR3 covers 13 residues. The germline V gene has CDR1 SGHDN and CDR2 FVKESK. V was clipped by 2 bases and J by 4 bases, with 7 bases between them. This CDR3 is CASSQRGSDTQYF. CDR3 in DNA: TGTGCCAGCAGCCAAAGGGGTTCAGATACGCAGTATTTT.

This clonotype was counted at least ten times. This chain links TRBV6-2 or TRBV6-3 with TRBJ2-3, with D tentatively TRBD1 (7 bases). The V gene lost 6 bases and the J gene lost 2 bases, with 18 bases spanning the gap. Germline-derived CDR1 and CDR2 are MNHEY and SVGEGT. The CDR3 has 16 residues. The CDR3, as DNA: TGTGCCAGCAGCACCAGGGGGGCCTCTAACACAGATACGCAGTATTTT. It specifies CASSTRGASNTDTQYF.

Concerning this clonotype itself: Compared with germline, one end of the junction differs, possibly owing to a read error. The chain uses TRBV5-1 and TRBJ1-5, with D uncertain. The CDR3 sequence is 13 residues long. Germline lookup yields CDR1 SGHRS and CDR2 YFSETQ. CDR3 residues: CASSLNLNQPRHF. The CDR3 region has the DNA TGCGCCAGCAGCTTGAATCTCAATCAGCCCCGGCATTTT. Full variable domain (remainder filled in from reference TRBV5-1 and TRBJ1-5): KAGVTQTPRYLIKTRGQQVTLSCSPISGHRSVSWYQQTPGQGLQFLFEYFSETQRNKGNFPGRFSGRQFSNSRSEMNVSTLELGDSALYLCASSLNLNQPRHFGDGTRLSIL.

This clonotype showed up many times. The genes are TRBV12-3 or TRBV12-4 and TRBJ2-2; TRBD1 aligns across 10 bases. Trimming cost V 7 bases and J 7 bases; bases outside gene matches: 15. The CDR3 has 17 amino acids. CDR3 sequence reads: CASILGGTGVRGGELFF. CDR3 nucleotide sequence: TGTGCCAGCATCCTAGGAGGGACAGGGGTTAGGGGCGGGGAGCTGTTTTTT.

This clonotype showed up many times. The V gene is TRBV7-2, the J gene TRBJ2-1, with 9 bases matching TRBD1. The CDR3 loop spans 14 amino acids. Germline CDR1 and CDR2: SGHTA and FQGNSA. The trim removed 2 bases at V and 8 bases at J, leaving 4 bases unmatched. This CDR3 is CASSLNRGRDEQFF. The CDR3 bases are TGTGCCAGCAGCTTAAACAGGGGGCGGGATGAGCAGTTCTTC.

This chain joins TRBV4-2 and TRBJ2-4, with no clear D. The germline V gene has CDR1 LGHNA and CDR2 YNFKEQ. V was pared by 0 bases and J by 3 bases, with 9 bases between. The CDR3 has 15 amino acids. As DNA, the CDR3 is TGTGCCAGCAGCCAAGATCTTGTCAGCAAAAACATTCAGTACTTC. Protein product: CASSQDLVSKNIQYF.

There are a few counts of this clonotype. One base away lies a much larger clone, so this may be a sequencing read error. V is TRBV28 and J is TRBJ2-7, with D perhaps TRBD1 (5 bases). The V end was cut by 4 bases, the J end by 3 bases, with 19 bases between. CDR1 is MDHEN and CDR2 is SYDVKM in the germline V gene. The CDR3 runs to 16 residues. CDR3 DNA sequence: TGTGCCAGCAGTTATCGATTCCGGAACAGGAACTACGAGCAGTACTTC. Translation gives CASSYRFRNRNYEQYF.

This clonotype appeared many times. The chain links TRBV5-6 to TRBJ2-7, with 8 bases fitting TRBD2. Per the germline V gene, CDR1 is SGHDT and CDR2 is YYEEEE. The trim removed 1 base at V and 6 bases at J, leaving 9 bases unmatched. This CDR3 has 15 amino acids. The CDR3 spells CASSLRDSGVSEQYF. The CDR3 nucleotides read TGTGCCAGCAGCTTGCGGGATAGCGGGGTCAGCGAGCAGTACTTC.

This clonotype was seen at least ten times. The genes are TRBV29-1 and TRBJ1-5, with 7 positions matching TRBD1. The CDR3 has 18 residues. The V gene end was trimmed by 4 bases and the J gene end by 1 base; junction bases not matched to a gene: 16. In germline, CDR1 is SQVTM, CDR2 ANQGSEA. The CDR3 is CSVVRDRLYSPSNQPQHF. In DNA form, the CDR3 reads TGCAGCGTTGTAAGGGACAGATTATACTCCCCGAGCAATCAGCCCCAGCATTTT.

This clonotype was recorded many times. The chain couples TRBV12-3 or TRBV12-4 to TRBJ2-7; 9 positions match TRBD1. J lost 3 bases, V lost 5 bases, and 8 bases had no gene match. The CDR3 has 15 residues. The CDR3 bases are TGTGCCAGCAGTCAAGGGACAGGGTACAGCTACGAGCAGTACTTC. It encodes CASSQGTGYSYEQYF.

With respect to this clonotype: Being one base from a much bigger clone, this may be a read error. The chain links TRBV2 to TRBJ2-7, with a weak D call TRBD2 (6 bases). Germline CDR1 and CDR2: SNHLY and FYNNEI. The CDR3 has 13 amino acids. Trimming cost V 8 bases and J 5 bases, with 16 bases left between them. The CDR3 bases are TGTGCCAGCGCAGTAAACTGGGGGGACGAGCAGTACTTC. Protein sequence: CASAVNWGDEQYF.

In its sample, this clonotype was seen many times. V usage is TRBV11-2 and J usage is TRBJ1-1; 10 nucleotides line up with TRBD1. The CDR3 covers 17 residues. After removal of 1 base from V and 5 bases from J, the junction contained 10 bases not matched to a gene. Germline CDR1 SGHAT, CDR2 FQNNGV. The CDR3 nucleotides are TGTGCCAGCAGCTTAGCAACCTTGGGACAGGGGTGGACTGAAGCTTTCTTT. Its protein is CASSLATLGQGWTEAFF.

This clonotype was counted ten times or more. The V call is TRBV15, the J call TRBJ1-2; D gene uncertain. V lost 0 bases and J lost 7, with 9 bases in between. The CDR3 extends over 13 amino acids. Germline V gene data show CDR1 as LNHNV and CDR2 as YYDKDF (reference sequence). The CDR3 coding sequence is TGTGCCACCAGCAGAGATATGGGGTTTGGCTACACCTTC. As protein: CATSRDMGFGYTF.

This clonotype was seen only a few times. This sequence joins TRBV12-3 or TRBV12-4 and TRBJ2-6; TRBD1 might be the D (5 bases). The CDR3 consists of 15 residues. V lost 5 bases and J 0 bases, leaving 8 bases between the germline ends. The CDR3 protein is CASSRQISGANVLTF. In DNA form, the CDR3 reads TGTGCCAGCAGTAGACAGATCTCTGGGGCCAACGTCCTGACTTTC.

This sequence joins TRBV20-1 and TRBJ2-3; 8 bases match TRBD2. J was trimmed by 2 bases and V by 1 base; bases with no gene match: 11. In germline, CDR1 is DFQATT, CDR2 SNEGSKA (reference sequence). The CDR3 runs to 17 residues. The CDR3 reads CSARAHWRGVDTDTQYF. CDR3 coding DNA: TGCAGTGCTAGAGCCCATTGGCGGGGGGTCGACACAGATACGCAGTATTTT.

In this sample, this clonotype turned up many times. The rearrangement joins TRBV28 to TRBJ2-1, with TRBD1 matching over 7 bases. The germline gives CDR1 MDHEN, CDR2 SYDVKM. The CDR3 extends over 12 amino acids. CDR3 sequence reads: CAAGGRYNEQFF. CDR3 DNA sequence: TGTGCGGCAGGGGGAAGATACAATGAGCAGTTCTTC.

This clonotype was detected many times. This chain uses TRBV6-1 with TRBJ1-2; weak D call: TRBD1 (6 bases). Trimming removed 2 bases at V and 4 bases at J, with 11 bases between. Germline V gene sequence: CDR1 MNHNS, CDR2 SASEGT. This CDR3 has 14 amino acids. The CDR3 region is CASSELGGSYGYTF. Here the CDR3 DNA reads TGTGCCAGCAGTGAACTGGGGGGCTCCTATGGCTACACCTTC.

In this sample, this clonotype turned up a few times. This chain uses TRBV27 with TRBJ2-1; D might be TRBD1 or TRBD2, each matching 5 bases. Trimming stripped 5 bases from V and 4 bases from J, with 21 bases between. The CDR3 is 17 residues long. Germline CDR1 is MNHEY and CDR2 is SMNVEV (reference sequence). In DNA form, the CDR3 reads TGTGCCAGCAGTCCCCAGAGGGGCCAAGAAGGGTACAATGAGCAGTTCTTC. Its translation: CASSPQRGQEGYNEQFF.

This clonotype was seen repeatedly, ten times or more. J is TRBJ2-5 and V is TRBV10-3; TRBD2 matches at 13 bases. The length of the CDR3 is 15 residues. After removal of 8 bases from V and 5 bases from J, the junction contained 8 bases not matched to a gene. The germline CDR1 and CDR2 sequences are ENHRY and SYGVKD. CDR3 loop: CAIARLAGGEETQYF. Written as DNA, the CDR3 is TGTGCCATCGCAAGACTAGCGGGGGGCGAGGAGACCCAGTACTTC.

The V and J genes are TRBV6-2 or TRBV6-3 and TRBJ2-2; tentative D call: TRBD1 (6 bases). The CDR3 is 15 residues long. Trimming stripped 6 bases from V and 4 bases from J, with 15 bases between. Germline V gene sequence: CDR1 MNHEY, CDR2 SVGEGT. CDR3 amino acids: CASRSGTRSTGELFF. The CDR3 DNA reads TGTGCCAGCAGATCCGGGACACGGAGCACCGGGGAGCTGTTTTTT.

Ten or more counts support this clonotype. V is TRBV7-2 and J is TRBJ1-5; 7 nucleotides agree with TRBD1. Germline lookup yields CDR1 SGHTA and CDR2 FQGNSA. J gave up 6 bases and V 5 bases, and 10 bases lay outside the gene matches. This CDR3 has 15 amino acids. The CDR3 DNA is TGTGCCAGCAGCACCCGACAGGGTGATGGTCAGCCCCAGCATTTT. Its translation is CASSTRQGDGQPQHF.

This clonotype was seen only a few times. The chain carries TRBV7-9 and TRBJ1-4; the D gene is possibly TRBD1 (5 bases). The V end lost 5 bases, the J end lost 8 bases, and 15 bases lay between the germline ends. The length of the CDR3 is 14 residues. From germline, CDR1 is SEHNR and CDR2 FQNEAQ (reference sequence). CDR3 sequence: CASSRGTSDEKLFF. The CDR3, as DNA: TGTGCCAGCAGCCGAGGGACGTCGGACGAAAAACTGTTTTTT.

Notes on this clonotype: Given a much more abundant clone one base away, this may be a read error. The V call is TRBV9, the J call TRBJ2-3; perhaps D is TRBD1 or TRBD2 (5 bases each). The CDR3 length is 13 residues. Per the germline V gene, CDR1 is SGDLS and CDR2 is YYNGEE. The CDR3 spells CGSSSPGRMAQYF. DNA for the CDR3: TGTGGCAGCAGCTCACCGGGACGAATGGCGCAGTATTTT.

The sample holds many counts of this clonotype. The chain couples TRBV5-1 to TRBJ1-1; D remains ambiguous. Germline V CDR1 and CDR2: SGHRS, YFSETQ. The CDR3 runs to 14 residues. Between the trimmed V and J ends, which lost 2 bases and 5 bases, there was a span of 13 bases. The CDR3 sequence: CASSFLSGQTEAFF. The DNA for the CDR3 is TGCGCCAGCAGCTTTTTGAGCGGGCAGACTGAAGCTTTCTTT.

Ten or more counts support this clonotype. The gene calls are TRBV12-3 or TRBV12-4 and TRBJ1-1; TRBD1 matches 7 bases. The CDR3 is made up of 14 amino acids. V dropped 6 bases and J dropped 1; count of bases not matched to a gene: 5. CDR3 DNA sequence: TGTGCCAGCAGGAAGGGGGCCCAGAACACTGAAGCTTTCTTT. Its protein is CASRKGAQNTEAFF.